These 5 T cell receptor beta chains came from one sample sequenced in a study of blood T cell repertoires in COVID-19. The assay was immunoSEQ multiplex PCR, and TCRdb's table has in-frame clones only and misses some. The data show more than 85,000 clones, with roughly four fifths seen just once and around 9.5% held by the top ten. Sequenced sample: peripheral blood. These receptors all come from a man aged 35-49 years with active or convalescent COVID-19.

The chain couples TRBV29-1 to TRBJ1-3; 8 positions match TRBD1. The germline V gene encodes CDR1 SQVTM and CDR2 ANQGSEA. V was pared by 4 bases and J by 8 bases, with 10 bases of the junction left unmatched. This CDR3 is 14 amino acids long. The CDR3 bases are TGCAGCGTTGGGCGGACAGGGTCAGGGGACACCATATATTTT. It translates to CSVGRTGSGDTIYF.

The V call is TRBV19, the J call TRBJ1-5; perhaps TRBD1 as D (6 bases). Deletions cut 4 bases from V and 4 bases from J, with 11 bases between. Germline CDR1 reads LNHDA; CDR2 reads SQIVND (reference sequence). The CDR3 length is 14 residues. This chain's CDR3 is CASSTLTGNQPQHF. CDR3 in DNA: TGTGCCAGTAGTACCCTGACAGGAAATCAGCCCCAGCATTTT.

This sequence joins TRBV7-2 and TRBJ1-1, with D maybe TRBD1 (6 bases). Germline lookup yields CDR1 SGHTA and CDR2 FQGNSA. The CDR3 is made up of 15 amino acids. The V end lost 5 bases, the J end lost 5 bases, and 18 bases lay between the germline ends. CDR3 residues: CASSQRDNKGTEAFF. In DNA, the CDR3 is TGTGCCAGCAGCCAACGGGACAACAAGGGGACTGAAGCTTTCTTT.

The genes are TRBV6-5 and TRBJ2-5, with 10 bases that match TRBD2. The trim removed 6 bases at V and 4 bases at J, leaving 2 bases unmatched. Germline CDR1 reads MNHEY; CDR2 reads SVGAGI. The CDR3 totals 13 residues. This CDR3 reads CASRWTSGETQYF. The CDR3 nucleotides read TGTGCCAGCAGATGGACTAGCGGAGAGACCCAGTACTTC.

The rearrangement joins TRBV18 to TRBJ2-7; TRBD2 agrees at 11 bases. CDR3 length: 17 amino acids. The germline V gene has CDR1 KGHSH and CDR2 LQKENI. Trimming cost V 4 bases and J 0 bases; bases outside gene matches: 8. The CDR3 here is CASSLLAGGPSSYEQYF. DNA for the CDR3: TGTGCCAGCTCACTCCTAGCGGGGGGTCCGAGCTCCTACGAGCAGTACTTC.